This T cell receptor (beta chain) was sequenced in a study of technical replicates of blood from several donors. Germline-derived CDR1 and CDR2 are LNHDA and SQIVND (reference sequence). The CDR3 runs 14 residues. Unmatched junction bases numbered 10, after V lost 10 bases and J lost 2 bases. Sequencing was performed with immunoSEQ multiplex PCR; in TCRdb, only in-frame clones are kept and a portion is missing. The repertoire includes around 69,000 clones, over 75% of them detected once, and about 4.7% sits in the top ten. V usage is TRBV19 and J usage is TRBJ1-1, with 7 bases lining up with TRBD1. This sequence originates from a human donor in good health. Some clones in this sample may be carry-over from other donors' samples. The sample consisted of PBMCs. The CDR3 reads CATSWQGGNTEAFF. CDR3 bases: TGTGCCACCTCCTGGCAGGGGGGAAACACTGAAGCTTTCTTT.